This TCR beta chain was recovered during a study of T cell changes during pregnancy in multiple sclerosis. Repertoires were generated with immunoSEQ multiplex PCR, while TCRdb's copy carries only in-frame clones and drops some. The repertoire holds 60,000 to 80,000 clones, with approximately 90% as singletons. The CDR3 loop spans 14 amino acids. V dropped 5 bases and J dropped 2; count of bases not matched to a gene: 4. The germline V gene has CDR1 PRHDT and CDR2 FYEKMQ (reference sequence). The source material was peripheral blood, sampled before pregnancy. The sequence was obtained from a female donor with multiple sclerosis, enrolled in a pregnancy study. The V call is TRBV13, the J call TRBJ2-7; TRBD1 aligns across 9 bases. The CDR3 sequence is CASSEGQGAYEQYF. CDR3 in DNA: TGTGCCAGCAGCGAGGGACAGGGCGCCTACGAGCAGTACTTC.